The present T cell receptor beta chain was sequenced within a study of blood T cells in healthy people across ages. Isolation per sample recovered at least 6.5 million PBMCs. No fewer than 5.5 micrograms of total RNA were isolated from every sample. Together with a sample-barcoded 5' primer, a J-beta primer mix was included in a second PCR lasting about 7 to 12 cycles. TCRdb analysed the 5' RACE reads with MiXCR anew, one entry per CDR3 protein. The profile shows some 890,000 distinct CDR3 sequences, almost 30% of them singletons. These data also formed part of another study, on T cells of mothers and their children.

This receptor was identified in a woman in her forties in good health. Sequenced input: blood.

Here the CDR3 reads CASSLGQVYVGELFF. The DNA for the CDR3 is TGTGCCAGCAGCTTAGGACAGGTTTACGTCGGGGAGCTGTTTTTT. V and J are TRBV7-2 and TRBJ2-2; TRBD1 might be the D (6 bases). Germline CDR1 and CDR2: SGHTA and FQGNSA. This CDR3 is 15 amino acids long. The ends were cut back, 1 base at V and 7 bases at J, with 13 bases in the middle.